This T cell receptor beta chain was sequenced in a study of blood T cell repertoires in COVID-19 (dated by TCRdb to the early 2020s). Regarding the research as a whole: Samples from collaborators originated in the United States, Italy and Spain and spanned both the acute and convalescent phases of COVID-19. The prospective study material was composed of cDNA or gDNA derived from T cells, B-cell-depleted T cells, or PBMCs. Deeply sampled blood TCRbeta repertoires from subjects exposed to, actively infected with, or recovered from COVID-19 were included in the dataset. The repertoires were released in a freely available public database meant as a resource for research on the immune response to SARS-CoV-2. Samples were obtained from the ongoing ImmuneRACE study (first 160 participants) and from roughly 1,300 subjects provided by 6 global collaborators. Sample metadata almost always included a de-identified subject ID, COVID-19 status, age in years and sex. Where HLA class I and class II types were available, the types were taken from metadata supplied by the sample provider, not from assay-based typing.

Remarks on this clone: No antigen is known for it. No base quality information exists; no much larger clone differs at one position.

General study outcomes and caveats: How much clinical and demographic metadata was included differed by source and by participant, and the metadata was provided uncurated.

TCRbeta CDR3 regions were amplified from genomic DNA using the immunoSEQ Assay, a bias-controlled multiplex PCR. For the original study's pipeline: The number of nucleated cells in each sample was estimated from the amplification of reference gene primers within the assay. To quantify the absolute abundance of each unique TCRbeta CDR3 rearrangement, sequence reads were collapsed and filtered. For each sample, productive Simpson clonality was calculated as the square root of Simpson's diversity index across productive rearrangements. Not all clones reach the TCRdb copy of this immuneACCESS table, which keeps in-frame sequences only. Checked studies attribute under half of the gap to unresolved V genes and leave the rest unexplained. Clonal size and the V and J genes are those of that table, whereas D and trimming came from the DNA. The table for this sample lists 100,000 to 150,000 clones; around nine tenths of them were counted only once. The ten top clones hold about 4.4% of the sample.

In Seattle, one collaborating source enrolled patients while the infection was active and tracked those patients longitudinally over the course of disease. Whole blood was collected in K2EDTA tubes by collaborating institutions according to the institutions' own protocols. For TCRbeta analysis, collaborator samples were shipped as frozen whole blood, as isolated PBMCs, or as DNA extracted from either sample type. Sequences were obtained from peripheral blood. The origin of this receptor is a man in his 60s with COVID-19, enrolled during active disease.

Here the CDR3 is given as CASSTRGNSPLHF. At the DNA level, the sequence is TGTGCCAGCAGCACCAGGGGTAATTCACCCCTCCACTTT. The chain is encoded by TRBV11-1 joined to TRBJ1-6, and perhaps TRBD1 as D gene, on 6 matching bases. The CDR3 runs 13 residues from the cysteine to the phenylalanine. The read is trimmed to its CDR3 DNA, 39 bases read in frame from base 1. V drops 5 bases and J drops 6 bases, leaving 8 bases in between. Sequences SGHAT (CDR1) and FQDESV (CDR2) are obtained from the germline V gene (reference sequence).